This T cell receptor beta chain comes out of a study of monozygotic twins with inflammatory bowel disease. The CDR3 totals 16 residues. Germline CDR1 is KGHSH and CDR2 is LQKENI. Study conclusions and caveats: Immunosuppressive treatments were not uniform, and this may have added variability to patient repertoires. Diversity of TCRbeta measured by inverse Simpson was lower in IBD patients than in healthy co-twins. Sharing of clonotypes with others was lower in IBD patients than in healthy twins, and this was especially so with disease activity.

The UMIs contained a 6-nucleotide sample barcode. They were added by template switching during cDNA synthesis. TCRdb re-called the 5' RACE reads; every CDR3 protein appears as one record, without DNA. This sample's clone table lists about 160,000 distinct CDR3 sequences. In the case of this clonotype: The antigen is unknown.

The origin of this receptor is a human donor with ulcerative colitis or Crohn's disease, or a healthy co-twin of an affected twin (not recorded which). The V and J genes are TRBV18 and TRBJ1-5. The sequencing input was blood. The CDR3 here is CASTQFELNSNQPQHF.